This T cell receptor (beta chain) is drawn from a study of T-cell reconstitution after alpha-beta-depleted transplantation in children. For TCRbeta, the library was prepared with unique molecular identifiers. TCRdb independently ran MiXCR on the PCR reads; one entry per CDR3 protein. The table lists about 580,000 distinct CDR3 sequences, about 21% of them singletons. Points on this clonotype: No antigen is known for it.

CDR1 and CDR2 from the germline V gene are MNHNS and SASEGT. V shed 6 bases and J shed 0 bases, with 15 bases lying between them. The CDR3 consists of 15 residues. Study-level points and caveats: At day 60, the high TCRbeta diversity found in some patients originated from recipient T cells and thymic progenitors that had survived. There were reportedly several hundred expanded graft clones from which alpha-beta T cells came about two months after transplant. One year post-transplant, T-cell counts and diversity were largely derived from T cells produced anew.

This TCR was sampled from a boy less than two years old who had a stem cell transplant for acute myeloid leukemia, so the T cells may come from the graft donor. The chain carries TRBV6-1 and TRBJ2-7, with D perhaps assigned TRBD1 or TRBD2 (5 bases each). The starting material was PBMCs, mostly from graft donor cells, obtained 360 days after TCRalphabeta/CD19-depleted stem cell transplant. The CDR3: CASSEGLPSSYEQYF. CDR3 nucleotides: TGTGCCAGCAGCGAGGGGCTTCCGAGCTCCTACGAGCAGTACTTC.